Listed here is a single T cell receptor (beta chain). The data derive from a study of control samples from healthy donors and cancer patients. Sequenced by immunoSEQ multiplex PCR; TCRdb stores in-frame clones only, minus some. The table lists approximately 86,000 clones, 85% to 95% of them singletons. This CDR3 contains 12 residues. In germline, CDR1 is LNHDA, CDR2 SQIVND (reference sequence). Trimming removed 5 bases at V and 8 bases at J, with 11 bases between. The chain combines TRBV19 with TRBJ2-3; D is possibly TRBD2 (5 bases). The clonotype comes from a woman younger than 45 in good health. Source material: blood. The CDR3: CASSADLATQYF. CDR3 nucleotides: TGTGCCAGTAGTGCGGACTTAGCTACGCAGTATTTT.